This record covers a single T cell receptor (beta chain). Its binding antigen is unknown. The DNA is omitted, as the CDR3 cannot be located on it reliably, and the CDR3 follows TCRdb's listing. The AllPrep DNA/RNA mini kit was used to purify genomic DNA and total RNA simultaneously from each of the ten or so tumor samples. Every RNA sample had an RNA integrity number above 6.5 and an OD 260/280 ratio above 1.9. As encoded in the germline V gene, CDR1 is MGHRA while CDR2 is YSYEKL. From its cysteine to its phenylalanine, the CDR3 spans 17 amino acids. A modified ARM-PCR protocol with multiple V-beta primers and a C-beta primer was used to build TCRB libraries from RNA via three nested multiplex PCR rounds. TCRB-specific cDNA was synthesized from around 0.5 ug total RNA with ProtoScript II Reverse Transcriptase and a C-beta primer. The description of the TCRB libraries did not mention any unique molecular identifiers. In the third PCR, barcodes and adapters were added over about 23 cycles with Deep VentR (exo-) polymerase, and the 250-500 bp bands were then gel purified. An Illumina HiSeq 2500 generating 250 bp paired-end reads was used to sequence the TCRB libraries. On the authors' methods: Reads were cleaned with Trimmomatic, merged with FLASH, assigned V, D and J segments with MiGEC, and analyzed with VDJtools. Repertoire diversity was quantified with the Shannon-Wiener diversity index calculated using VDJtools. The public reads were reprocessed in TCRdb via fastp at Q25 and MiXCR, keeping in-frame beta chains. Each record represents a unique CDR3 protein, reported with the most common genes and DNA among its rows. TCRdb's processing, not the authors', yielded these V and J calls. The sample records some 15,000 distinct CDR3 sequences, 65% to 85% of which are singletons. In total, the top ten clones hold over 35% of the sample.

The data derive from a study of tumor-infiltrating lymphocytes in glioblastoma multiforme (dated by TCRdb to about 2017). Describing the broader study: To find out whether intratumoral genomic heterogeneity fosters TIL diversity, the study jointly investigated somatic mutations, TIL diversity and immune response activity. Overall study outcomes, separate from this receptor: Because T cells carry unequal numbers of TCR transcripts, RNA-based TCR sequencing may distort clone frequencies. Generalizability was limited because only one glioblastoma patient was included in the TCR and somatic mutation analysis. The authors noted that sorting T cells into functional subsets, which was not done in the study, would be a future improvement.

Input material: brain tumor tissue. The receptor was isolated from a male donor with glioblastoma. Recombination connected TRBV4-1 to TRBJ2-5; TRBD2 reflects the table's D call only, with no check against the DNA. The CDR3 protein is CVSSQEVASGSGGTQYF.